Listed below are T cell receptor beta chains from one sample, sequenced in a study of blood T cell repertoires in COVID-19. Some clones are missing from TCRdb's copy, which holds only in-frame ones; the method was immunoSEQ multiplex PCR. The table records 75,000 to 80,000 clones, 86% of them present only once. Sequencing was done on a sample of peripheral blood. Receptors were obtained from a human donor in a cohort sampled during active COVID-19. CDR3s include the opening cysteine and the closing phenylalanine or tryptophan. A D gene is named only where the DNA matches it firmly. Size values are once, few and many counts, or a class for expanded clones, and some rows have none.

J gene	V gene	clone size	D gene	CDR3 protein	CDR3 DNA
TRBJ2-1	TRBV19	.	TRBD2	CASSIAELGLAGGPNEQFF	TGTGCCAGTAGTATAGCCGAACTCGGACTAGCGGGAGGTCCAAATGAGCAGTTCTTC
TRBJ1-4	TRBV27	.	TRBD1	CASRINSGTANEKLFF	TGTGCCAGCAGGATAAACTCCGGGACAGCTAATGAAAAACTGTTTTTT
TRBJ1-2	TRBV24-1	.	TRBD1	CATSEQGAGYTF	TGTGCCACCAGTGAGCAGGGGGCTGGCTACACCTTC
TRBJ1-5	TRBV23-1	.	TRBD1	CASTQGERDDQPQHF	TGCGCCAGCACCCAGGGGGAGAGGGACGATCAGCCCCAGCATTTT
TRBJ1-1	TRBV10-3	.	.	CAISGQLMNTEAFF	TGTGCCATCAGTGGACAGCTGATGAACACTGAAGCTTTCTTT
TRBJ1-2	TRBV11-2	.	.	CASSLRQAPANYGYTF	TGTGCCAGCAGCCTACGACAGGCCCCAGCTAACTATGGCTACACCTTC
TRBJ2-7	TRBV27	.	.	CASSLSGHLSYEQYF	TGTGCCAGCAGTTTATCGGGCCACCTCTCCTACGAGCAGTACTTC
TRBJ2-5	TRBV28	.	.	CASRQQETQYF	TGTGCCAGCAGGCAGCAAGAGACCCAGTACTTC
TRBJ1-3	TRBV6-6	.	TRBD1	CASRTTGRGNTIYF	TGTGCCAGCAGAACGACAGGGAGAGGAAACACCATATATTTT
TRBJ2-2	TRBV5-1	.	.	CASSFSTANTGELFF	TGCGCCAGCAGCTTTTCAACAGCGAACACCGGGGAGCTGTTTTTT
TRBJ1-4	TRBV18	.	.	CASSPSLPSTSEKLFF	TGTGCCAGCTCACCCTCTCTGCCCTCAACATCAGAAAAACTGTTTTTT
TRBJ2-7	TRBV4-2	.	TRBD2	CASSQDMTSGNIDEQYF	TGTGCCAGCAGCCAAGATATGACTAGCGGGAACATAGACGAGCAGTACTTC
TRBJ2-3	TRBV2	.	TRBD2	CASIRLAVEVDTQYF	TGTGCCAGCATTAGACTAGCGGTCGAAGTTGATACGCAGTATTTT
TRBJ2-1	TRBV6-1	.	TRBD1	CASSETGAPYSSYNEQFF	TGTGCCAGCAGTGAGACAGGGGCCCCTTATAGCTCCTACAATGAGCAGTTCTTC
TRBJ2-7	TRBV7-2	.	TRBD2	CASSLQRDYEQYF	TGTGCCAGCAGCTTACAGCGGGACTACGAGCAGTACTTC
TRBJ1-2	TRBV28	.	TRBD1	CASSYRQGYGYTF	TGTGCCAGCAGTTATAGACAGGGCTATGGCTACACCTTC
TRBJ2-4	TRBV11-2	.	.	CASSLVALMAKNIQYF	TGTGCCAGCAGCTTAGTGGCCTTAATGGCCAAAAACATTCAGTACTTC
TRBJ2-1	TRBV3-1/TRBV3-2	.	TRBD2	CASSPTSGDEQFF	TGTGCCAGCAGCCCGACTAGCGGGGATGAGCAGTTCTTC
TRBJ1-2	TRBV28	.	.	CASSLYRFLKGYTF	TGTGCCAGCAGTTTATACCGGTTTTTGAAAGGCTACACCTTC
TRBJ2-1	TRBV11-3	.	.	CASSLARDEQFF	TGTGCCAGCAGCTTAGCACGGGATGAGCAGTTCTTC
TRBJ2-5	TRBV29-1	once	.	CSVEPRQVETQYF	TGCAGCGTTGAACCCAGACAGGTAGAGACCCAGTACTTC
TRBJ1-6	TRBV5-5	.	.	CASSLAPLDTGNSPLHF	TGTGCCAGCAGCTTGGCCCCTCTTGATACGGGGAATTCACCCCTCCACTTT
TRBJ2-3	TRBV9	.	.	CASSVGRWGRTDTQYF	TGTGCCAGCAGCGTGGGCCGATGGGGGCGCACAGATACGCAGTATTTT
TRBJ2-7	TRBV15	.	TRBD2	CATSRDSSGRYEQYF	TGTGCCACCAGCAGAGATAGTAGCGGGAGATACGAGCAGTACTTC
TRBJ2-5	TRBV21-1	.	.	CASSGGGPKETQYF	TGTGCCAGCAGTGGTGGCGGCCCTAAAGAGACCCAGTACTTC
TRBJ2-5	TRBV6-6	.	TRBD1	CASTLGQGVRETQYF	TGTGCCAGCACCCTGGGACAGGGCGTTCGGGAGACCCAGTACTTC
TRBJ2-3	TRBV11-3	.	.	CASSLGSPGQLYYTDTQYF	TGTGCCAGCAGCTTAGGATCACCCGGACAGCTATACTACACAGATACGCAGTATTTT
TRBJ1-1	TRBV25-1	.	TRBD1	CASTQGEGGKAFF	TGTGCCAGCACCCAGGGCGAAGGGGGCAAGGCTTTCTTT
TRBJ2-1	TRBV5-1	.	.	CASSLAGIDVQFF	TGCGCCAGCAGCTTGGCAGGGATTGACGTGCAGTTCTTC
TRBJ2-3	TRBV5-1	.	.	CASSLVDRSTDTQYF	TGCGCCAGCAGCTTGGTAGATCGGAGCACAGATACGCAGTATTTT
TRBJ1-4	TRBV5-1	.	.	CASSPIGGEKLFF	TGCGCCAGCAGCCCCATCGGTGGTGAAAAACTGTTTTTT
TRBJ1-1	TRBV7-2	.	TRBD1	CASSLEGQGAISTEAFF	TGTGCCAGCAGCTTAGAGGGGCAGGGGGCTATTTCGACTGAAGCTTTCTTT
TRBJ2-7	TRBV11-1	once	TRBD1	CASSLWGTGTYEQYF	TGTGCCAGCAGCTTATGGGGGACAGGGACCTACGAGCAGTACTTC
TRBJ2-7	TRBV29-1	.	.	CSVEPYRAGPYEQYF	TGCAGCGTTGAACCATATAGGGCAGGGCCCTACGAGCAGTACTTC
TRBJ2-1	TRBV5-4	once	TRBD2	CASSLGGGLESEQFF	TGTGCCAGCAGCCTTGGTGGTGGACTAGAAAGTGAGCAGTTCTTC